This record looks at one T cell receptor (beta chain) sequence and its context. Its matching antigen is unknown. CDR3 length equals 19 residues. V dropped 1 base and J dropped 6; count of bases not matched to a gene: 16. Germline-derived CDR1 and CDR2 are MNHEY and SMNVEV (reference sequence). These data belong to a study of shared clonotypes between healthy human individuals. Regarding the study as a whole: Naive subsets generally exceeded memory subsets in estimated richness. With a handful of donors compared, 4.5% to 6.5% of naive CD4 clonotypes were shared.

Only CD45RO-negative cells positively selected for CCR7 counted as naive CD8 cells, so terminally differentiated effector memory CD45RA+ cells were excluded. The study ran the assay at deep level. Genomic DNA per cell subset filled all wells of several immunoSEQ plates. Sequencing used immunoSEQ multiplex PCR; TCRdb keeps in-frame clones, though not all of them. The sample lists hundreds of thousands of clones, approximately 95% seen once, with 0.11% in the top ten. The genes are TRBV27 and TRBJ1-4, with TRBD1 matching 8 bases. The sequence was collected from a woman in her twenties or thirties in good health. Sequencing input: naive CD8+ T cells sorted from blood. As DNA, the CDR3 is TGTGCCAGCAGTTTATTCGGACGGACAGGGTTATTGGCGGATGAAAAACTGTTTTTT. Its translation: CASSLFGRTGLLADEKLFF.